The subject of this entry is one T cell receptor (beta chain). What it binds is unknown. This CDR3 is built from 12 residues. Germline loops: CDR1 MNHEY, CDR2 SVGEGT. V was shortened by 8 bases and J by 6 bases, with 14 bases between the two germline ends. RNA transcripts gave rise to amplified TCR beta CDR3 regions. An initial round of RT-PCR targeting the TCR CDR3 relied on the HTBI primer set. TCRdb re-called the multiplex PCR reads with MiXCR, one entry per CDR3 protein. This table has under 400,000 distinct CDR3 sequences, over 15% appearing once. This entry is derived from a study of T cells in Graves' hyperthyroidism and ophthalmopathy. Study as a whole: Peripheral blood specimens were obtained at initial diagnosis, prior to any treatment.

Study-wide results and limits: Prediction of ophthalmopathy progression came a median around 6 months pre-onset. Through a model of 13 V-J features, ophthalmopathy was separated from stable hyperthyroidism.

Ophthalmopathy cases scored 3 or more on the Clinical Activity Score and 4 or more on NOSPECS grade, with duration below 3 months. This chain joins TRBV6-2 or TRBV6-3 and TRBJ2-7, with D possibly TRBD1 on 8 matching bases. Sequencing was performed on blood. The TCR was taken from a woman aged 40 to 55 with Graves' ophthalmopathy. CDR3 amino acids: CASDRGGTEQYF. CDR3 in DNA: TGTGCCAGCGACAGGGGAGGGACCGAGCAGTACTTC.